This is a list of T cell receptor beta chains from one sample in a study of identifying expanded T cells in peripheral blood. This table comes from immunoSEQ multiplex PCR, and its TCRdb copy is limited to in-frame clones, with some not included. The repertoire holds 70,000 to 95,000 clones, with approximately 91% as singletons. The sample comprised blood. The source of these receptors is a person aged 18-70 years in good health. CDR3s leave out the opening cysteine and the closing phenylalanine or tryptophan. Each record gives: V gene, clone size, CDR3 protein. Size is omitted from some rows. Given values are once, few, many or a class for expanded clones.

v_gene: TRBV29-1
abundance: .
CDR3aa: SVDGAGVYNEQF

v_gene: TRBV19
abundance: .
CDR3aa: ASSTRHGFQDTQY

v_gene: TRBV6-1
abundance: .
CDR3aa: ASRKSGGRYNEQF

v_gene: TRBV5-1
abundance: once
CDR3aa: ASSSKPEVGYQETQY

v_gene: TRBV19
abundance: once
CDR3aa: ASRGTVGLDEQY

v_gene: TRBV5-1
abundance: .
CDR3aa: ASSLDRGTGELF

v_gene: TRBV7-8
abundance: .
CDR3aa: ASSLGQWELHEQY

v_gene: TRBV28
abundance: .
CDR3aa: ASRPSGLRDSNQPQH

v_gene: TRBV7-9
abundance: once
CDR3aa: ASSSNSGRAPEEQY

v_gene: TRBV29-1
abundance: .
CDR3aa: SVGRIGSSGGNLETQY

v_gene: TRBV10-1
abundance: few
CDR3aa: ASMGNTQY

v_gene: TRBV9
abundance: .
CDR3aa: ASSVVIAGGNHNEQF

v_gene: TRBV30
abundance: .
CDR3aa: AWRPSWETQY

v_gene: TRBV11-2
abundance: .
CDR3aa: ASRADLGANVLT

v_gene: TRBV7-8
abundance: .
CDR3aa: ASSPGRTGLSPLH

v_gene: TRBV10-2
abundance: .
CDR3aa: ASSDPGTLTDTQY

v_gene: TRBV6-1
abundance: few
CDR3aa: ASSESDEGSYEQY

v_gene: TRBV6-6
abundance: .
CDR3aa: ASISLDGGELF

v_gene: TRBV7-8
abundance: .
CDR3aa: ASSPQGEVANQPQH

v_gene: TRBV5-1
abundance: .
CDR3aa: ASSSDANTEAF

v_gene: TRBV10-3
abundance: .
CDR3aa: AISETTRRNTGELF

v_gene: TRBV28
abundance: .
CDR3aa: ASTKRWAEGNTIY

v_gene: TRBV5-4
abundance: .
CDR3aa: ASPPPGTSGYNEQF

v_gene: TRBV18
abundance: medium-sized
CDR3aa: ASSRTGRDNQPQH

v_gene: TRBV19
abundance: .
CDR3aa: ASSPSGSSYNEQF

v_gene: TRBV6-5
abundance: .
CDR3aa: ASSSARLAGYYEQY

v_gene: TRBV5-4
abundance: .
CDR3aa: ASSPTAGGNTGELF

v_gene: TRBV5-1
abundance: .
CDR3aa: ASSLEGVWPYEQY

v_gene: TRBV6-5
abundance: .
CDR3aa: ASSYGSLAAKNIQY

v_gene: TRBV7-9
abundance: .
CDR3aa: ASSQGVSEQY

v_gene: TRBV4-2
abundance: .
CDR3aa: ASSQETSGSYEQY

v_gene: TRBV18
abundance: .
CDR3aa: ASSPGQGPGNTIY

v_gene: TRBV6-1
abundance: .
CDR3aa: ASSEAGGARGYT

v_gene: TRBV12-2
abundance: .
CDR3aa: ASRSNGGGLADTSYEQY

v_gene: TRBV21-1
abundance: .
CDR3aa: ASSKTGVSGELF

v_gene: TRBV30
abundance: once
CDR3aa: AWRTDGEKLF

v_gene: TRBV10-1
abundance: .
CDR3aa: ASKAGASGEQF